This T cell receptor beta chain came from a study of cytomegalovirus exposure and HLA in healthy donors. Findings of the study overall: Later analysis identified about 17,000 TCR beta sequences associated with HLA alleles, using a false discovery rate threshold of 0.05. TRBV6-2, TRBV6-3 and other indistinguishable V segments were excluded.

Germline V CDR1 and CDR2: SGHRS, YFSETQ. The CDR3 length is 15 residues. V gave up 4 bases and J gave up 1 base; unmatched junction bases: 4. Primers: 60 Vbeta forward and 13 Jbeta reverse. Clones were sequenced by immunoSEQ multiplex PCR, and TCRdb holds only the in-frame ones, with some missing. The sample carries around 30,000 clones, about 60% recorded once. This clone was recorded only once. Its antigen is not identified. Donors counted as nominally healthy when sampled, yet unrecorded immune exposures were likely. The clonotype originates from a man aged 50 or older in good health and CMV-seropositive. Sequences were obtained from PBMCs. The chain is built from TRBV5-1 and TRBJ1-5, with 8 bases matching TRBD1. This chain's CDR3 is CASSTGTGSNQPQHF. DNA of the CDR3: TGCGCCAGCAGCACCGGGACAGGAAGCAATCAGCCCCAGCATTTT. The full variable domain, completed using reference TRBV5-1 and TRBJ1-5, is KAGVTQTPRYLIKTRGQQVTLSCSPISGHRSVSWYQQTPGQGLQFLFEYFSETQRNKGNFPGRFSGRQFSNSRSEMNVSTLELGDSALYLCASSTGTGSNQPQHFGDGTRLSIL.